This T cell receptor (beta chain) was observed in a study of T-cell reconstitution after alpha-beta-depleted transplantation in children. The TCRbeta library incorporated unique molecular identifiers. TCRdb itself ran the PCR reads through MiXCR, one entry per CDR3 protein. The table lists hundreds of thousands of distinct CDR3 sequences, over 15% of them singletons. This clonotype was observed a handful of times. Sample: PBMCs from the stem cell graft donor, taken from the stem cell graft. This TCR came from a human donor who donated a stem cell graft to a child with acute myeloid leukemia.

The CDR3 spells CASSQLLNKGQSTDTQYF. CDR3 DNA: TGCGCCAGCAGCCAACTACTCAACAAGGGACAGAGCACAGATACGCAGTATTTT. The chain combines TRBV4-3 with TRBJ2-3; TRBD1 aligns across 7 bases. This CDR3 comprises 18 residues. The V and J ends lost 2 bases and 0 bases, in that order; junction bases with no gene match: 11. Germline loops: CDR1 LGHNA, CDR2 YSLEER.